The rows below give T cell receptor beta chains drawn from one sample of a study of blood T cells in healthy people across ages. Using its own MiXCR run on the 5' RACE reads, TCRdb lists one record per CDR3 protein. The table includes a few hundred thousand distinct CDR3 sequences, around a quarter detected once. The same sample was also used in a study of T cells of mothers and their children.

The material sequenced was blood. Receptors were obtained from a boy aged 2 to 9 in good health. The CDR3 runs from the conserved cysteine through the conserved F or W. D genes are given only for firm matches. Some rows mark clone size as missing; the rest say once, few, many or name a class of expanded clone.

D,size,V,J,CDR3,DNA
TRBD2,-,TRBV9,TRBJ2-7,CASSGVSGSGGEQYF,TGTGCCAGCAGCGGCGTTAGCGGGAGTGGGGGAGAGCAGTACTTC
-,few,TRBV7-9,TRBJ1-6,CASRIAGSSYNSPLHF,TGTGCCAGCAGGATAGCGGGGAGCTCCTATAATTCACCCCTCCACTTT
-,-,TRBV5-8,TRBJ1-3,CASRGGNTIYF,TGTGCCAGCCGGGGTGGAAACACCATATATTTT
-,few,TRBV24-1,TRBJ2-3,CATSVERPRPDTQYF,TGTGCCACCAGTGTCGAAAGACCGCGGCCAGATACGCAGTATTTT
TRBD2,-,TRBV20-1,TRBJ2-1,CSASGGADNEQFF,TGCAGTGCTTCCGGGGGGGCCGATAATGAGCAGTTCTTC
TRBD2,-,TRBV14,TRBJ2-5,CASSQGTLAGNQETQYF,TGTGCCAGCAGCCAAGGAACTCTAGCGGGAAACCAAGAGACCCAGTACTTC
-,once,TRBV7-8,TRBJ1-1,CASSADTNTEAFF,TGTGCCAGCAGCGCGGACACGAACACTGAAGCTTTCTTT
TRBD1,-,TRBV12-3/TRBV12-4,TRBJ1-2,CASSNTGGRGYTF,TGTGCCAGCAGCAATACAGGGGGACGTGGCTACACCTTC
-,few,TRBV29-1,TRBJ2-7,CSVEGNYYEQYF,TGCAGCGTTGAGGGAAACTACTACGAGCAGTACTTC
TRBD2,-,TRBV20-1,TRBJ2-1,CSAPGLAPYNEQFF,TGCAGTGCTCCTGGACTAGCTCCCTACAATGAGCAGTTCTTC
-,-,TRBV12-3/TRBV12-4,TRBJ2-7,CASSGGWRPPLSYEQYF,TGTGCCAGCAGTGGGGGATGGAGACCACCACTCTCCTACGAGCAGTACTTC
TRBD2,few,TRBV20-1,TRBJ2-7,CSATEPRTSGRYEQYF,TGCAGTGCTACAGAACCCCGGACTAGCGGGAGATACGAGCAGTACTTC
TRBD2,few,TRBV27,TRBJ2-7,CASSLTGTSGNYEQYF,TGTGCCAGCAGTTTAACCGGGACTAGCGGGAACTACGAGCAGTACTTC
TRBD1,-,TRBV2,TRBJ1-4,CASSFRQGSREKLFF,TGTGCCAGCAGTTTCCGACAGGGGTCGAGAGAAAAACTGTTTTTT
-,few,TRBV30,TRBJ1-5,CALGQLHQPQHF,TGTGCCCTAGGACAGCTTCATCAGCCCCAGCATTTT
TRBD2,-,TRBV12-3/TRBV12-4,TRBJ2-1,CASTTAGGYEQFF,TGTGCCAGCACAACGGCGGGGGGCTATGAGCAGTTCTTC
-,few,TRBV27,TRBJ2-5,CASSPQIQETQYF,TGTGCCAGCAGTCCCCAGATTCAAGAGACCCAGTACTTC
-,-,TRBV27,TRBJ1-4,CASSSSRGLIEKLFF,TGTGCCAGCAGTTCCTCCAGGGGCCTCATTGAAAAACTGTTTTTT
-,-,TRBV14,TRBJ2-1,CASSHWGISNEQFF,TGTGCCAGCAGCCACTGGGGAATCTCTAATGAGCAGTTCTTC
TRBD2,-,TRBV5-1,TRBJ2-2,CASTLGASGSTGELFF,TGCGCCAGCACCTTGGGGGCTAGCGGGAGCACCGGGGAGCTGTTTTTT
-,few,TRBV20-1,TRBJ2-5,CSAISATQYF,TGCAGTGCTATATCGGCCACCCAGTACTTC
-,few,TRBV7-9,TRBJ2-3,CASSAPGLLYTDTQYF,TGTGCCAGCAGCGCTCCGGGACTCCTCTACACAGATACGCAGTATTTT
-,-,TRBV7-2,TRBJ2-7,CASSFSQGGAEQYF,TGTGCCAGCAGCTTTAGTCAGGGCGGGGCCGAGCAGTACTTC
-,-,TRBV11-2,TRBJ2-1,CASSLVEGSSYNEQFF,TGTGCCAGCAGCTTAGTAGAGGGGAGCTCCTACAATGAGCAGTTCTTC
-,few,TRBV3-1,TRBJ2-1,CASSPPGALKVYGEQFF,TGTGCCAGCAGCCCACCAGGGGCTCTTAAGGTATATGGTGAGCAGTTCTTC
-,few,TRBV27,TRBJ2-5,CASSIVGETQYF,TGTGCCAGCAGCATTGTAGGAGAGACCCAGTACTTC
TRBD1,-,TRBV29-1,TRBJ2-5,CSVDQGATIQETQYF,TGCAGCGTAGATCAGGGGGCTACAATCCAAGAGACCCAGTACTTC
-,few,TRBV5-1,TRBJ2-6,CASSLRTVVSGANVLTF,TGCGCCAGCAGCTTGCGGACGGTCGTCTCTGGCGCCAACGTCCTGACTTTC
-,-,TRBV30,TRBJ2-1,CAWSISAEQFF,TGTGCCTGGAGTATTAGCGCTGAGCAGTTCTTC
TRBD1,-,TRBV15,TRBJ2-4,CATSSGGGQAQGAIRDIQYF,TGTGCCACCAGCAGCGGAGGTGGACAGGCACAGGGGGCGATTCGGGACATTCAGTACTTC
TRBD2,few,TRBV10-3,TRBJ2-6,CAISWTSGRNSGANVLTF,TGTGCCATCAGTTGGACTAGCGGGAGGAACTCTGGGGCCAACGTCCTGACTTTC
-,-,TRBV7-2,TRBJ2-7,CASSQGVGRREQYF,TGTGCCAGCAGCCAAGGCGTAGGGCGGCGGGAGCAGTACTTC
-,few,TRBV20-1,TRBJ2-2,CSARVPLTGELFF,TGCAGTGCTAGAGTCCCACTAACCGGGGAGCTGTTTTTT
-,few,TRBV7-7,TRBJ2-7,CASSLADGYEQYF,TGTGCTAGCAGCTTAGCCGACGGGTACGAGCAGTACTTC
TRBD1,few,TRBV6-6,TRBJ2-3,CASSSDRDTQYF,TGTGCCAGCAGTTCGGACAGGGATACGCAGTATTTT
-,many,TRBV11-2,TRBJ1-1,CASSLSGRPTTEAFF,TGTGCCAGCAGTCTTTCAGGACGGCCTACAACTGAAGCTTTCTTT
TRBD1,once,TRBV20-1,TRBJ1-1,CSARASGGYTEAFF,TGCAGTGCTAGAGCGTCAGGGGGCTACACTGAAGCTTTCTTT
TRBD2,few,TRBV7-9,TRBJ2-1,CASSLGTSGMSYNEQFF,TGTGCCAGCAGCTTAGGGACTAGCGGGATGTCCTACAATGAGCAGTTCTTC
TRBD2,few,TRBV14,TRBJ2-4,CASSQGRAGGGGLAKNIQYF,TGTGCCAGCAGCCAGGGAAGGGCAGGAGGCGGGGGTCTAGCCAAAAACATTCAGTACTTC
-,-,TRBV7-9,TRBJ2-4,CASANRSPKNIQYF,TGTGCCAGCGCCAATCGAAGTCCCAAAAACATTCAGTACTTC
-,few,TRBV20-1,TRBJ2-4,CSALLSENIQYF,TGCAGTGCCCTCTTATCCGAAAACATTCAGTACTTC
-,few,TRBV24-1,TRBJ2-3,CATSDRTQSTDTQYF,TGTGCCACCAGTGACCGGACACAGAGCACAGATACGCAGTATTTT
-,-,TRBV28,TRBJ1-2,CASSFTDYGYTF,TGTGCCAGCAGTTTTACAGACTATGGCTACACCTTC
-,-,TRBV9,TRBJ2-7,CASSVEGDSYEQYF,TGTGCCAGCAGCGTAGAGGGGGATTCCTACGAGCAGTACTTC
-,-,TRBV19,TRBJ1-2,CASNGQSLYGYTF,TGTGCCAGTAACGGTCAGTCCCTCTATGGCTACACCTTC
-,-,TRBV5-5,TRBJ1-4,CASSSAPGGEKLFF,TGTGCCAGCAGCTCCGCGCCGGGGGGAGAAAAACTGTTTTTT
-,-,TRBV10-3,TRBJ2-1,CAITPAEYNEQFF,TGTGCCATCACTCCAGCGGAGTACAATGAGCAGTTCTTC
-,few,TRBV5-1,TRBJ2-5,CASSVAGATGETQYF,TGCGCCAGCAGCGTTGCCGGGGCGACGGGAGAGACCCAGTACTTC
-,-,TRBV7-2,TRBJ1-4,CASSLGAALNEKLFF,TGTGCCAGCAGCTTAGGGGCGGCCCTCAATGAAAAACTGTTTTTT
-,-,TRBV2,TRBJ2-3,CASLGGLSSTDTQYF,TGTGCCAGCCTAGGGGGACTTTCCTCTACAGATACGCAGTATTTT
-,-,TRBV10-3,TRBJ2-5,CAISAVGDEETQYF,TGTGCCATCAGTGCCGTTGGGGATGAAGAGACCCAGTACTTC
TRBD1,-,TRBV14,TRBJ2-5,CASSPHPGQGAIGQETQYF,TGTGCCAGCAGCCCTCACCCGGGACAGGGAGCAATCGGACAAGAGACCCAGTACTTC
TRBD1,few,TRBV29-1,TRBJ2-7,CSVGIDRGEQYF,TGCAGCGTTGGAATAGACAGGGGCGAGCAGTACTTC
-,few,TRBV7-9,TRBJ2-3,CASSLIPSTDTQYF,TGTGCCAGCAGCTTAATTCCTAGCACAGATACGCAGTATTTT
-,many,TRBV7-2,TRBJ2-7,CASSPGLRNEQYF,TGTGCCAGCAGCCCCGGGTTACGCAACGAGCAGTACTTC